Below are 28 T cell receptor beta chains sequenced from a single sample in a study of T cell responses to AZD1222 COVID-19 vaccine. Profiling relied on immunoSEQ multiplex PCR, and the TCRdb table lists in-frame clones only, not all of them. The sample contains about 110,000 clones, roughly nine tenths of which appear only once. Material: peripheral blood, obtained on day 0 of AZD1222 vaccination. These receptors were taken from an adult in good health.

The chain has TRBV5-1 and TRBJ2-3, with 8 bases identical to TRBD2. CDR1 is SGHRS, CDR2 YFSETQ, per germline. The CDR3 is 15 residues long. J was trimmed by 7 bases and V by 0 bases; bases with no gene match: 7. The CDR3 DNA reads as TGCGCCAGCAGCTTGGAAGCGGGAGAGTGGAATACGCAGTATTTT. It is translated as CASSLEAGEWNTQYF. Complete variable domain (other parts from reference TRBV5-1 and TRBJ2-3): KAGVTQTPRYLIKTRGQQVTLSCSPISGHRSVSWYQQTPGQGLQFLFEYFSETQRNKGNFPGRFSGRQFSNSRSEMNVSTLELGDSALYLCASSLEAGEWNTQYFGPGTRLTVL.

The V call is TRBV10-3, the J call TRBJ2-3; weak D call: TRBD1 (5 bases). Germline values: CDR1 ENHRY, CDR2 SYGVKD. The V end was cut by 2 bases, the J end by 1 base, with 10 bases between. This CDR3 is built from 15 residues. The CDR3 loop reads CAISEGAGRTDTQYF. The CDR3 nucleotides read TGTGCCATCAGTGAGGGGGCTGGCCGCACAGATACGCAGTATTTT.

This clone was observed a few times. This chain connects TRBV6-5 to TRBJ1-1; tentative D call: TRBD1 (5 bases). The CDR3 is 15 amino acids. Germline CDR1 and CDR2: MNHEY and SVGAGI. Trimming shortened V by 5 bases and J by 0 bases, and 13 bases separated the two germline ends. The CDR3 bases are TGTGCCAGCAGTCGCAGGGTCGGGGTGAACACTGAAGCTTTCTTT. Residues: CASSRRVGVNTEAFF.

The V and J genes are TRBV9 and TRBJ1-1; D not resolved. Germline assignment: CDR1 SGDLS and CDR2 YYNGEE. The CDR3 has 12 residues. V was clipped by 3 bases and J by 6 bases, with 9 bases between them. CDR3 in amino acids: CASSGDGAEAFF. Written as DNA, the CDR3 is TGTGCCAGCAGCGGAGACGGCGCTGAAGCTTTCTTT.

The chain employs TRBV7-2 and TRBJ2-1, with TRBD2 as a possible D gene (6 bases). The V end was cut by 5 bases, the J end by 5 bases, with 16 bases between. The CDR3 is made up of 15 amino acids. CDR1 is SGHTA, CDR2 FQGNSA, per germline. CDR3: CASSPRLGSDNEQFF. CDR3 DNA: TGTGCCAGCAGCCCTAGACTAGGCTCGGACAATGAGCAGTTCTTC.

The V and J genes are TRBV30 and TRBJ1-1, with unresolved D. CDR3 length: 13 amino acids. V gave up 4 bases and J gave up 1 base, with 10 bases separating them. In germline, CDR1 is GTSNPN, CDR2 SVGIG (reference sequence). The DNA for the CDR3 is TGTGCCTGGACGGTCCTGAGGAACACTGAAGCTTTCTTT. The encoded protein is CAWTVLRNTEAFF.

V gene TRBV6-2 or TRBV6-3 combines with J gene TRBJ1-6, with 11 bases aligning to TRBD1. The CDR3 spans 17 residues. V trimming: 0 bases; J trimming: 9 bases; junction bases outside the gene matches: 7. CDR1 is MNHEY and CDR2 is SVGEGT in the germline V gene. CDR3 DNA: TGTGCCAGCAGTTACTCGAGGACAGGGGGCTCGGGTTCACCCCTCCACTTT. This encodes CASSYSRTGGSGSPLHF.

This chain uses TRBV7-8 with TRBJ1-4; D is perhaps TRBD1 (5 bases). From germline, CDR1 is SGHVS and CDR2 FQNEAQ. Between the trimmed V and J ends, which lost 5 bases and 8 bases, there was a span of 21 bases. There are 16 residues in the CDR3. CDR3 residues: CASSPRDRLRGEKLFF. DNA of the CDR3: TGTGCCAGCAGCCCCCGGGACCGCCTCCGAGGGGAAAAACTGTTTTTT.

As DNA, the CDR3 is TGTGCCAGCAGCCCGGGGACAGGGGTGAGCTGGTCACCCCTCCACTTT. Its protein is CASSPGTGVSWSPLHF. The gene calls are TRBV4-2 and TRBJ1-6; 10 bases are shared with TRBD1. Looked up from germline, CDR1 is LGHNA and CDR2 is YNFKEQ. The CDR3 loop spans 16 amino acids. V dropped 4 bases and J dropped 10; count of bases not matched to a gene: 10.

J is TRBJ2-7 and V is TRBV13; 10 positions agree with TRBD2. The CDR3 extends over 15 amino acids. Germline values: CDR1 PRHDT, CDR2 FYEKMQ (reference sequence). With 4 bases clipped from V and 5 bases from J, the junction kept 8 bases outside the gene matches. CDR3 DNA sequence: TGTGCCAGCAGCTCCACCCTAGCGGGAGTCGACGAGCAGTACTTC. It codes for CASSSTLAGVDEQYF.

This rearrangement joins TRBV6-2 or TRBV6-3 to TRBJ2-7; a weak D match, TRBD2 (6 bases). This CDR3 contains 13 residues. V gave up 0 bases and J gave up 6 bases, with 9 bases separating them. CDR1 and CDR2 (germline): MNHEY, SVGEGT. Here the CDR3 reads CASSYSLATEQYF. The DNA for the CDR3 is TGTGCCAGCAGTTACTCACTAGCTACCGAGCAGTACTTC.

J is TRBJ2-2 and V is TRBV25-1, with no clear D. Trimming pared 8 bases from V and 2 bases from J, leaving 12 bases between. CDR1 MGHDK and CDR2 SYGVNS come from the germline V gene. The CDR3 is made up of 14 amino acids. CDR3 loop: CASVGPLNTGELFF. CDR3 in DNA: TGTGCCAGCGTAGGTCCCTTAAACACCGGGGAGCTGTTTTTT. The full variable domain, its missing parts supplied by reference TRBV25-1 and TRBJ2-2, is EADIYQTPRYLVIGTGKKITLECSQTMGHDKMYWYQQDPGMELHLIHYSYGVNSTEKGDLSSESTVSRIRTEHFPLTLESARPSHTSQYLCASVGPLNTGELFFGEGSRLTVL.

The chain has TRBV5-1 and TRBJ1-4, with 7 bases that match TRBD1. Per the germline V gene, CDR1 is SGHRS and CDR2 is YFSETQ. The CDR3 consists of 14 residues. Trimming at V came to 2 bases and at J to 6 bases, leaving 4 bases not matched to a gene. CDR3 sequence (DNA): TGCGCCAGCAGCTTAGGGCAGGGGGATGAAAAACTGTTTTTT. Its protein is CASSLGQGDEKLFF.

This clone appeared once. In DNA form, the CDR3 reads TGCGCCAGCGGACGAGGGGGAGATTCACCCCTCCACTTT. The encoded protein is CASGRGGDSPLHF. The rearrangement uses TRBV5-1 and TRBJ1-6; D possibly corresponds to TRBD1 (6 bases). V gave up 7 bases and J gave up 8 bases, with 13 bases separating them. The CDR3 is 13 residues long. The germline gives CDR1 SGHRS, CDR2 YFSETQ.

This chain links TRBV30 with TRBJ1-1; D perhaps matches TRBD1 (6 bases). Trimming cost V 1 base and J 4 bases, with 10 bases left between them. Germline V lookup: CDR1 GTSNPN, CDR2 SVGIG (reference sequence). The CDR3 is 13 amino acids. Written as DNA, the CDR3 is TGTGCCTGGAGTGGGACAGTGCGCACTGAAGCTTTCTTT. Translated, it gives CAWSGTVRTEAFF.

The chain links TRBV6-2 or TRBV6-3 to TRBJ2-4, with D hard to call. Looked up from germline, CDR1 is MNHEY and CDR2 is SVGEGT. The germline V and J ends were trimmed by 2 bases and 7 bases, with 9 bases remaining between them. The CDR3 is 13 amino acids. CDR3 residues: CASSYGGSNIQYF. Here the CDR3 DNA reads TGTGCCAGCAGTTACGGTGGCAGTAACATTCAGTACTTC.

The chain is built from TRBV4-1 and TRBJ2-2; D remains ambiguous. Trimming took off 3 bases at V and 7 bases at J, with 6 bases between the two ends. Germline CDR1 and CDR2: MGHRA and YSYEKL. The CDR3 loop spans 12 amino acids. CDR3 coding DNA: TGCGCCAGCAGCCAGCAGGACGGGGAGCTGTTTTTT. Amino acids: CASSQQDGELFF.

The chain couples TRBV27 to TRBJ2-1; D is possibly TRBD1 or TRBD2 (8 bases each). This CDR3 has 16 residues. CDR1 is MNHEY, CDR2 SMNVEV, per germline (reference sequence). V was shortened by 4 bases and J by 7 bases, with 20 bases between the two germline ends. For the CDR3, the DNA is TGTGCCAGCAGTTGGACTAGCCAGGGGGCCACTAATGAGCAGTTCTTC. The encoded protein is CASSWTSQGATNEQFF.

This chain connects TRBV6-2 or TRBV6-3 to TRBJ1-5, with D perhaps TRBD1 (5 bases). The ends were cut back, 2 bases at V and 0 bases at J, with 11 bases in the middle. This CDR3 has 16 amino acids. Germline V gene sequence: CDR1 MNHEY, CDR2 SVGEGT. The CDR3 nucleotides are TGTGCCAGCAGTTACGGGGGGAGGGGTAGCAATCAGCCCCAGCATTTT. It is translated as CASSYGGRGSNQPQHF.

The chain has TRBV6-1 and TRBJ1-2; D gene ambiguous. The germline V gene has CDR1 MNHNS and CDR2 SASEGT. CDR3 length: 13 residues. Trimming took 2 bases from V and 6 from J, leaving 10 bases between them. The CDR3 bases are TGTGCCAGCAGTGAATGGGCGGTCGATGGCTACACCTTC. Encoded protein: CASSEWAVDGYTF.

This rearrangement joins TRBV30 to TRBJ1-1; 11 nucleotides align to TRBD1. With V trimmed by 3 bases and J by 4 bases, 13 bases remained unmatched. From germline, CDR1 is GTSNPN and CDR2 SVGIG (reference sequence). The length of the CDR3 is 17 residues. Here the CDR3 DNA reads TGTGCCTGGAGCTTTCCTCCGGGACAGGGGGGACGCACTGAAGCTTTCTTT. Residues: CAWSFPPGQGGRTEAFF.

This chain connects TRBV29-1 to TRBJ1-1; D ambiguous. Trimming removed 5 bases from V and 4 bases from J, with 8 bases in between. Looked up from germline, CDR1 is SQVTM and CDR2 is ANQGSEA. This CDR3 contains 11 residues. CDR3 sequence: CSVYAGTEAFF. The CDR3 DNA follows: TGCAGCGTTTACGCGGGCACTGAAGCTTTCTTT. Based on the CDR3 plus reference TRBV29-1 and TRBJ1-1, the full variable domain is SAVISQKPSRDICQRGTSLTIQCQVDSQVTMMFWYRQQPGQSLTLIATANQGSEATYESGFVIDKFPISRPNLTFSTLTVSNMSPEDSSIYLCSVYAGTEAFFGQGTRLTVV.

V gene TRBV29-1 combines with J gene TRBJ1-2; 7 bases agree with TRBD1. V lost 3 bases to trimming and J lost 4 bases; unmatched junction nucleotides: 17. The germline V gene has CDR1 SQVTM and CDR2 ANQGSEA. The CDR3 runs to 17 residues. CDR3 in amino acids: CSVDPASGTAYSYGYTF. Written as DNA, the CDR3 is TGCAGCGTTGACCCAGCTTCCGGGACAGCTTATTCCTATGGCTACACCTTC. Complete variable domain (other parts from reference TRBV29-1 and TRBJ1-2): SAVISQKPSRDICQRGTSLTIQCQVDSQVTMMFWYRQQPGQSLTLIATANQGSEATYESGFVIDKFPISRPNLTFSTLTVSNMSPEDSSIYLCSVDPASGTAYSYGYTFGSGTRLTVV.

In nucleotides, the CDR3 is TGTGCCAGCAGCGGTTCCGGGACTTTCCCCGAGCCCCAGCATTTT. Its protein product is CASSGSGTFPEPQHF. V is TRBV5-6 and J is TRBJ1-5; D is possibly TRBD1 (5 bases). V lost 4 bases, J lost 8 bases, and 19 bases lay in between. CDR1 and CDR2 from the germline V gene are SGHDT and YYEEEE. The CDR3 spans 15 residues.

This clone appeared a few times. V gene TRBV5-5 combines with J gene TRBJ2-7; 9 positions match TRBD1. The CDR3 sequence is 14 residues long. V shed 1 base, J shed 2 bases, and the junction held 1 base outside the gene matches. CDR1 and CDR2 from the germline V gene are SGHKS and YYEKEE (reference sequence). The CDR3 here is CASSLTGGAYEQYF. The DNA of the CDR3 is TGTGCCAGCAGCTTGACAGGGGGCGCCTACGAGCAGTACTTC.

CDR3: CASSLGSNQPQHF. CDR3 in DNA: TGTGCCAGCAGTTTGGGCAGCAATCAGCCCCAGCATTTT. The V and J genes are TRBV27 and TRBJ1-5; D gene unclear. Trimming took off 3 bases at V and 1 base at J, with 4 bases between the two ends. The CDR3 covers 13 residues. Looked up from germline, CDR1 is MNHEY and CDR2 is SMNVEV (reference sequence).

This rearrangement joins TRBV12-5 to TRBJ1-5, with 8 bases that match TRBD1. Losses at the gene ends were 5 bases for V and 0 bases for J; bases not matched to a gene: 15. The germline V gene encodes CDR1 LGHNT and CDR2 FRNRAP. This CDR3 is built from 19 residues. The CDR3 region is CASGRITGGMPDSNQPQHF. The CDR3 DNA sequence: TGTGCTAGTGGTCGAATAACAGGGGGAATGCCGGATAGCAATCAGCCCCAGCATTTT.

This sequence joins TRBV10-3 and TRBJ2-1, with TRBD2 identical over 9 bases. The CDR3 spans 19 residues. V dropped 0 bases and J dropped 3; count of bases not matched to a gene: 12. Per the germline V gene, CDR1 is ENHRY and CDR2 is SYGVKD. CDR3 bases: TGTGCCATCAGTGAGTCCCCCACTAAAGCGGGGGGAAGCTACAATGAGCAGTTCTTC. Translated: CAISESPTKAGGSYNEQFF.